One and the same sample provided the 14 T cell receptor beta chains below, sequenced in a study of shared clonotypes between healthy human individuals. Libraries were prepared by immunoSEQ multiplex PCR; TCRdb keeps only in-frame clonotypes and omits some of them. The sample contains more than 550,000 clones, about 92% of which appear only once. The sequenced sample consisted of memory CD8+ T cells from PBMCs. The subset here: CD45RO+ cells pooled with CCR7-negative TemRA cells. The receptors derive from a man aged 18 to 29 in good health. Some clones in this sample may be carry-over from other donors' samples.

The gene calls are TRBV9 and TRBJ2-3; D perhaps matches TRBD2 (6 bases). CDR3 length: 15 residues. Germline V lookup: CDR1 SGDLS, CDR2 YYNGEE. The ends were cut back, 3 bases at V and 2 bases at J, with 13 bases in the middle. CDR3 sequence: CASSGTGDFTDTQYF. Written as DNA, the CDR3 is TGTGCCAGCAGCGGAACGGGAGACTTCACAGATACGCAGTATTTT. The full variable domain, its missing parts supplied by reference TRBV9 and TRBJ2-3, is DSGVTQTPKHLITATGQRVTLRCSPRSGDLSVYWYQQSLDQGLQFLIQYYNGEERAKGNILERFSAQQFPDLHSELNLSSLELGDSALYFCASSGTGDFTDTQYFGPGTRLTVL.

The V call is TRBV27, the J call TRBJ2-1, with 16 bases identical to TRBD2. The V gene end was trimmed by 6 bases and the J gene end by 6 bases; junction bases not matched to a gene: 14. The CDR3 totals 19 residues. The germline CDR1 and CDR2 sequences are MNHEY and SMNVEV (reference sequence). In DNA, the CDR3 is TGTGCCAGCAGCCGCGGGACTAGCGGGAGGGCCTCTATCCCCAATGAGCAGTTCTTC. Protein product: CASSRGTSGRASIPNEQFF.

The rearrangement uses TRBV28 and TRBJ2-2, with D unclear. This CDR3 is built from 12 residues. Trimming took off 5 bases at V and 6 bases at J, with 7 bases between the two ends. CDR1 and CDR2 from the germline V gene are MDHEN and SYDVKM. The CDR3 DNA follows: TGTGCCAGCAGTCGGTGGCCCGGGGAGCTGTTTTTT. Translation: CASSRWPGELFF.

CDR3 protein: CASSLDIDGRPYNEQFF. The CDR3 nucleotides are TGTGCCAGCAGCTTAGATATAGACGGGAGACCCTACAATGAGCAGTTCTTC. The genes are TRBV11-2 and TRBJ2-1, with a weak D call TRBD2 (6 bases). V was shortened by 0 bases and J by 2 bases, with 14 bases between the two germline ends. CDR1 and CDR2 (germline): SGHAT, FQNNGV. This CDR3 is built from 17 residues. Full variable domain (missing parts from reference TRBV11-2 and TRBJ2-1): EAGVAQSPRYKIIEKRQSVAFWCNPISGHATLYWYQQILGQGPKLLIQFQNNGVVDDSQLPKDRFSAERLKGVDSTLKIQPAKLEDSAVYLCASSLDIDGRPYNEQFFGPGTRLTVL.

DNA of the CDR3: TGTGCCAGCAGTTTCCGGGACTACCCCCGTGATGAGCAGTTCTTC. It is translated as CASSFRDYPRDEQFF. The J gene is TRBJ2-1, the V gene TRBV28; TRBD2 agrees at 7 bases. The germline gives CDR1 MDHEN, CDR2 SYDVKM. This CDR3 spans 15 amino acids. V shed 3 bases, J shed 8 bases, and the junction held 10 bases outside the gene matches.

The chain recombines TRBV29-1 with TRBJ1-2; TRBD1 aligns across 9 bases. The CDR3 consists of 13 residues. V shed 4 bases, J shed 5 bases, and the junction held 5 bases outside the gene matches. Germline CDR1 and CDR2: SQVTM and ANQGSEA. The CDR3 is CSVVWDRDYGYTF. The CDR3 DNA follows: TGCAGCGTTGTTTGGGACAGGGATTATGGCTACACCTTC.

The table lists this clone with a few counts. The chain employs TRBV5-1 and TRBJ2-4; no firm D call. The germline V gene encodes CDR1 SGHRS and CDR2 YFSETQ. CDR3 length: 13 amino acids. This CDR3 reads CVWTATAKNIQYF. CDR3 in DNA: TGCGTCTGGACCGCTACAGCCAAAAACATTCAGTACTTC.

The chain carries TRBV19 and TRBJ1-1; D remains ambiguous. CDR3 length equals 14 residues. Germline loops: CDR1 LNHDA, CDR2 SQIVND (reference sequence). Trimming left V 5 bases short and J 1 base short, with 11 bases between. The DNA of the CDR3 is TGTGCCAGTAGTCGAGATGACGGGAACACTGAAGCTTTCTTT. It codes for CASSRDDGNTEAFF.

This CDR3 reads CASSSPAVGYNEQFF. The CDR3 bases are TGTGCCAGCAGTTCCCCTGCCGTTGGCTACAATGAGCAGTTCTTC. J is TRBJ2-1 and V is TRBV27; D remains ambiguous. Between the trimmed V and J ends, which lost 4 bases and 3 bases, there was a span of 13 bases. Per germline, CDR1 MNHEY and CDR2 SMNVEV (reference sequence). This CDR3 comprises 15 residues.

The rearrangement links TRBV28 to TRBJ2-1; D possibly corresponds to TRBD2 (6 bases). The CDR3 length is 15 residues. Looked up from germline, CDR1 is MDHEN and CDR2 is SYDVKM. V gave up 3 bases and J gave up 4 bases, with 13 bases separating them. The CDR3 loop is CASSFMAEGYNEQFF. In nucleotides, the CDR3 is TGTGCCAGCAGTTTTATGGCGGAGGGGTACAATGAGCAGTTCTTC. Supplemented by reference TRBV28 and TRBJ2-1, the full variable domain reads DVKVTQSSRYLVKRTGEKVFLECVQDMDHENMFWYRQDPGLGLRLIYFSYDVKMKEKGDIPEGYSVSREKKERFSLILESASTNQTSMYLCASSFMAEGYNEQFFGPGTRLTVL.

The genes are TRBV7-9 and TRBJ2-5; the D gene is possibly TRBD1 (6 bases). The DNA matches TRBJ2-7 better at its end, which makes the J call doubtful. CDR3 length: 14 amino acids. CDR1 is SEHNR and CDR2 is FQNEAQ in the germline V gene (reference sequence). The CDR3 sequence is CASSPPGQPYEQYF. CDR3 nucleotides: TGTGCCAGCAGCCCCCCGGGACAACCCTACGAGCAGTACTTC.

The chain couples TRBV30 to TRBJ1-1, with 9 bases matching TRBD1. V was pared by 0 bases and J by 6 bases, with 8 bases of the junction left unmatched. Germline V CDR1 and CDR2: GTSNPN, SVGIG (reference sequence). This CDR3 is built from 15 residues. The CDR3 DNA sequence: TGTGCCTGGAGTGTAGGGGACAGGGAAACTTCTGAAGCTTTCTTT. It is translated as CAWSVGDRETSEAFF. Using reference TRBV30 and TRBJ1-1 for the parts outside the CDR3, the full variable domain is SQTIHQWPATLVQPVGSPLSLECTVEGTSNPNLYWYRQAAGRGLQLLFYSVGIGQISSEVPQNLSASRPQDRQFILSSKKLLLSDSGFYLCAWSVGDRETSEAFFGQGTRLTVV.

The chain combines TRBV5-1 with TRBJ2-7; 10 bases fit TRBD2. With 0 bases clipped from V and 2 bases from J, the junction kept 8 bases outside the gene matches. This CDR3 is built from 17 residues. Per germline, CDR1 SGHRS and CDR2 YFSETQ. In nucleotides, the CDR3 is TGCGCCAGCAGCTTGGATCCTAGCGGGAGTGTTACCTACGAGCAGTACTTC. Its protein product is CASSLDPSGSVTYEQYF.

The chain carries TRBV9 and TRBJ1-4; 7 nucleotides line up with TRBD1. Germline-derived CDR1 and CDR2 are SGDLS and YYNGEE. This CDR3 has 18 amino acids. V lost 0 bases, J lost 5 bases, and 13 bases stayed unmatched. For the CDR3, the DNA is TGTGCCAGCAGCGTAGAGGTCGAGGGTTGGGGACAGAATGAAAAACTGTTTTTT. Protein: CASSVEVEGWGQNEKLFF.